Listed below are T cell receptor beta chains from one sample, sequenced in a study of cytomegalovirus exposure and HLA in healthy donors. The assay was immunoSEQ multiplex PCR, and TCRdb's table has in-frame clones only and misses some. The repertoire has 90,000 to 110,000 clones, approximately 70% of them found once; the top ten carry roughly 3.2%. What was sequenced was PBMCs. The receptor set was obtained from a man in his thirties or forties in good health and CMV-seronegative. The CDR3 runs from the conserved cysteine through the conserved F or W.

TRBV7-9,TRBJ2-7,CSSSIPPGQGTLEQYF
TRBV6-6,TRBJ1-1,CASRRTVNTEAFF
TRBV7-8,TRBJ2-7,CASSDGQGSFSYEQYF
TRBV28,TRBJ2-3,CASRGAGGGTDTQYF
TRBV2,TRBJ2-2,CASSIVTQNTGELFF
TRBV5-1,TRBJ2-1,CASSLDSGTSYNEQFF
TRBV18,TRBJ1-5,CASSPITGVQPQHF
TRBV4-2,TRBJ1-1,CASSDRQGAREAFF
TRBV7-2,TRBJ2-7,CASSFAGQSYEQYF
TRBV28,TRBJ2-1,CASSSNNEQFF
TRBV9,TRBJ1-4,CASSVEGGGEKLFF
TRBV2,TRBJ2-5,CASRETSGRATETQYF
TRBV9,TRBJ2-7,CASSKGQGNYEQYF
TRBV27,TRBJ2-7,CASSPLLRAYEQYF
TRBV5-1,TRBJ2-5,CASSFQGPQETQYF
TRBV14,TRBJ1-1,CASIRRQGATEAFF